These 29 T cell receptor beta chains were sequenced from one sample in a study of CD8 T cells in Susac syndrome. It was with random hexamers that roughly 0.45 to 1 ug RNA was reverse transcribed. TCRdb passed the immunoSEQ multiplex PCR reads through MiXCR, listing each CDR3 protein once. In the table there are tens of thousands of distinct CDR3 sequences, roughly 93% of which are singletons. Specimen: CD4+ T cells from PBMCs. The receptors here all came from a human donor with Susac syndrome.

This chain uses TRBV7-2 with TRBJ1-2, with D tentatively TRBD1 (6 bases). Germline loops: CDR1 SGHTA, CDR2 FQGNSA. This CDR3 is 14 amino acids long. Deletions cut 1 base from V and 4 bases from J, with 10 bases between. The CDR3 loop is CASSLEQGRYGYTF. The CDR3 coding sequence is TGTGCCAGCAGCTTAGAACAGGGTCGCTATGGCTACACCTTC.

The V and J genes are TRBV20-1 and TRBJ1-5; D is uncertain. Between the trimmed V and J ends, which lost 5 bases and 5 bases, there was a span of 13 bases. This CDR3 has 13 residues. Germline loops: CDR1 DFQATT, CDR2 SNEGSKA (reference sequence). The CDR3 loop is CSAPKEGYQPQHF. The DNA for the CDR3 is TGCAGTGCTCCTAAAGAGGGTTATCAGCCCCAGCATTTT.

The chain is built from TRBV5-1 and TRBJ2-1; D gene uncertain. Germline V gene lookup returns CDR1 SGHRS and CDR2 YFSETQ. The CDR3 is made up of 13 amino acids. V dropped 1 base and J dropped 4 bases, with 6 bases sitting between them. CDR3 region: CASSLTGYNEQFF. DNA of the CDR3: TGCGCCAGCAGCTTGACTGGATACAATGAGCAGTTCTTC.

The table lists this clonotype with a count of one. This rearrangement joins TRBV2 to TRBJ2-3, with D possibly TRBD1 on 6 matching bases. Germline V lookup: CDR1 SNHLY, CDR2 FYNNEI. V was shortened by 8 bases and J by 3 bases, with 21 bases between the two germline ends. The CDR3 is made up of 16 amino acids. Written as DNA, the CDR3 is TGTGCCAGCGGTCCGTCATATTGGGGGCAAACAGATACGCAGTATTTT. Amino acid sequence: CASGPSYWGQTDTQYF.

The chain is built from TRBV11-2 and TRBJ2-3, with 9 bases lining up with TRBD1. The V segment lost 0 bases and the J segment 6 bases; nucleotides outside the gene matches: 10. The CDR3 has 17 amino acids. Germline loops: CDR1 SGHAT, CDR2 FQNNGV. CDR3 in amino acids: CASSLDRQGGFADTQYF. CDR3 DNA: TGTGCCAGCAGCTTAGACCGACAGGGGGGTTTCGCGGATACGCAGTATTTT.

The chain has TRBV24-1 and TRBJ2-5; 7 nucleotides line up with TRBD2. The germline CDR1 and CDR2 sequences are KGHDR and SFDVKD. The CDR3 contains 16 residues. V trimming: 4 bases; J trimming: 5 bases; junction bases outside the gene matches: 12. The CDR3 spells CATSEGGSSRSETQYF. DNA for the CDR3: TGTGCCACCAGTGAGGGAGGGAGTTCGAGGTCGGAGACCCAGTACTTC.

The chain employs TRBV5-6 and TRBJ2-5; D is possibly TRBD2 (6 bases). The CDR3 totals 14 residues. The V gene's germline CDR1 is SGHDT and CDR2 YYEEEE. Trimming took off 4 bases at V and 2 bases at J, with 12 bases between the two ends. The CDR3 DNA follows: TGTGCCAGCAGCACTGGGGACTTACAAGAGACCCAGTACTTC. Its translation is CASSTGDLQETQYF. Filled out from reference TRBV5-6 and TRBJ2-5, the complete variable domain reads DAGVTQSPTHLIKTRGQQVTLRCSPKSGHDTVSWYQQALGQGPQFIFQYYEEEERQRGNFPDRFSGHQFPNYSSELNVNALLLGDSALYLCASSTGDLQETQYFGPGTRLLVL.

V usage is TRBV7-9 and J usage is TRBJ1-2; tentatively, D is TRBD1 (5 bases). In germline, CDR1 is SEHNR, CDR2 FQNEAQ (reference sequence). With 3 bases removed from V and 8 bases from J, the gap between germline ends came to 22 bases. The CDR3 is made up of 16 amino acids. This CDR3 reads CASSLDGTRSSGGYTF. CDR3 DNA sequence: TGTGCCAGCAGCTTGGACGGGACCCGTTCTTCAGGCGGCTACACCTTC. The full variable domain, completed using reference TRBV7-9 and TRBJ1-2, is DTGVSQNPRHKITKRGQNVTFRCDPISEHNRLYWYRQTLGQGPEFLTYFQNEAQLEKSRLLSDRFSAERPKGSFSTLEIQRTEQGDSAMYLCASSLDGTRSSGGYTFGSGTRLTVV.

To note about this clonotype: One end of the junction fails to match germline, which may point to a read error. V is TRBV9 and J is TRBJ2-2, with D perhaps given as TRBD1 or TRBD2 (5 bases each). Looked up from germline, CDR1 is SGDLS and CDR2 is YYNGEE. CDR3 size: 15 residues. The CDR3 here is CTSRPGRRNTGELFF. The CDR3 nucleotides are TGTACCAGCAGGCCGGGACGGCGAAACACCGGGGAGCTGTTTTTT.

A few counts support this clonotype. The chain employs TRBV27 and TRBJ1-1; 10 positions match TRBD1. The CDR3 has 13 amino acids. V shed 5 bases, J shed 5 bases, and the junction held 2 bases outside the gene matches. Germline-derived CDR1 and CDR2 are MNHEY and SMNVEV (reference sequence). In DNA, the CDR3 is TGTGCCAGCAGTAGGGACAGGGGTACTGAAGCTTTCTTT. Amino acid sequence: CASSRDRGTEAFF.

This chain uses TRBV7-2 with TRBJ2-7, with a possible D match to TRBD2 (7 bases). The CDR3 covers 16 residues. CDR1 and CDR2 from the germline V gene are SGHTA and FQGNSA. The V and J ends lost 4 bases and 3 bases respectively, with 19 bases between them. In DNA, the CDR3 is TGTGCCAGCAGCTCCTACTCGGCGGGGGCCATCTACGAGCAGTACTTC. This gives the protein CASSSYSAGAIYEQYF.

CDR3: CASSRETTGWEETQYF. In nucleotides, the CDR3 is TGTGCCAGCAGCCGGGAGACGACGGGGTGGGAGGAGACCCAGTACTTC. The V and J genes are TRBV5-6 and TRBJ2-5, with D perhaps matching TRBD2 (6 bases). V dropped 4 bases and J dropped 5 bases, with 21 bases sitting between them. Germline values: CDR1 SGHDT, CDR2 YYEEEE. The CDR3 length is 16 residues.

The genes are TRBV5-5 and TRBJ2-1; 14 bases agree with TRBD2. The germline V gene encodes CDR1 SGHKS and CDR2 YYEKEE (reference sequence). J gave up 10 bases and V 0 bases, and 12 bases lay outside the gene matches. There are 18 residues in the CDR3. This CDR3 reads CASSLAEEGLAGVGEQFF. Here the CDR3 DNA reads TGTGCCAGCAGCTTGGCGGAAGAGGGACTAGCGGGGGTAGGGGAGCAGTTCTTC.

V usage is TRBV7-8 and J usage is TRBJ2-2, with D perhaps given as TRBD1 or TRBD2 (6 bases each). Germline values: CDR1 SGHVS, CDR2 FQNEAQ. Trimming took 6 bases from V and 4 from J, leaving 15 bases between them. This CDR3 region has 15 residues. CDR3 coding DNA: TGTGCCAGCAGGCCCGGGGGCCAGGGCACCGGGGAGCTGTTTTTT. Its translation is CASRPGGQGTGELFF.

CDR3 bases: TGTGCCAGCAGCCACCAGTTCTTC. Encoded protein: CASSHQFF. This chain joins TRBV7-6 and TRBJ2-1, with D uncertain. The CDR3 runs to 8 residues. The germline gives CDR1 SGHVS, CDR2 FNYEAQ. The ends were cut back, 5 bases at V and 13 bases at J, with 3 bases in the middle.

This clonotype was seen once. DNA for the CDR3: TGTGCCAGCAGTCCTTCCTCCGGGACAGGGGTTGTAGATACGCAGTATTTT. It yields the protein CASSPSSGTGVVDTQYF. The chain joins TRBV28 to TRBJ2-3, with 10 bases fitting TRBD1. The CDR3 length is 17 residues. V trimming: 5 bases; J trimming: 5 bases; junction bases outside the gene matches: 13. CDR1 is MDHEN, CDR2 SYDVKM, per germline.

V is TRBV6-2 or TRBV6-3 and J is TRBJ1-2; no definite D call. Germline assignment: CDR1 MNHEY and CDR2 SVGEGT. The CDR3 extends over 14 amino acids. V shed 5 bases and J shed 4 bases, with 14 bases lying between them. The CDR3 region is CASSPRASSYGYTF. CDR3 DNA sequence: TGTGCCAGCAGTCCTAGAGCCTCCAGCTATGGCTACACCTTC.

The genes are TRBV5-1 and TRBJ2-7; possibly TRBD2 for D (5 bases). Germline V CDR1 and CDR2: SGHRS, YFSETQ. V lost 3 bases, J lost 7 bases, and 8 bases lay in between. The CDR3 consists of 11 residues. CDR3 sequence: CASSSTGEQYF. DNA of the CDR3: TGCGCCAGCAGCTCTACGGGAGAGCAGTACTTC.

The chain joins TRBV23-1 to TRBJ2-7, with D unclear. TRBV23-1 is an ORF, and what it does is uncertain. Trimming took 4 bases from V and 2 from J, leaving 12 bases between them. CDR3 length equals 14 residues. The CDR3 sequence is CASSPPRVAYEQYF. The CDR3 nucleotides read TGCGCCAGCAGTCCCCCTCGAGTAGCCTACGAGCAGTACTTC.

CDR3: CAISPETGQPQHF. The CDR3 DNA sequence: TGTGCCATCAGCCCAGAGACGGGGCAGCCCCAGCATTTT. The rearrangement uses TRBV10-3 and TRBJ1-5; D gene uncertain. Trimming stripped 6 bases from V and 7 bases from J, with 13 bases between. From germline, CDR1 is ENHRY and CDR2 SYGVKD. CDR3 length: 13 residues.

The chain links TRBV6-5 to TRBJ2-7; TRBD1 aligns across 10 bases. Germline CDR1 MNHEY, CDR2 SVGAGI. The CDR3 consists of 15 residues. V shed 6 bases, J shed 0 bases, and the junction held 5 bases outside the gene matches. The CDR3 is CASRGDRGTSYEQYF. The CDR3 nucleotides are TGTGCCAGCAGAGGGGACAGGGGAACCTCCTACGAGCAGTACTTC.

This clonotype was counted a single time. The chain uses TRBV30 and TRBJ2-1; 13 nucleotides agree with TRBD2. The V gene's germline CDR1 is GTSNPN and CDR2 SVGIG (reference sequence). CDR3 size: 16 residues. V shed 3 bases, J shed 7 bases, and the junction held 9 bases outside the gene matches. As DNA, the CDR3 is TGTGCCTGGAGGACCCGGACTAGCGGGGGTCCGAATGAGCAGTTCTTC. Translating it yields CAWRTRTSGGPNEQFF.

This clonotype was counted once. V and J are TRBV5-6 and TRBJ1-1, with D possibly TRBD1 on 5 matching bases. The CDR3 runs to 14 residues. The ends were cut back, 2 bases at V and 5 bases at J, with 13 bases in the middle. Germline values: CDR1 SGHDT, CDR2 YYEEEE. CDR3 loop: CASSFTGVGTEAFF. The CDR3 DNA reads TGTGCCAGCAGCTTCACAGGAGTCGGGACTGAAGCTTTCTTT.

The chain uses TRBV28 and TRBJ1-2, with D uncertain. Germline CDR1 is MDHEN and CDR2 is SYDVKM. V lost 2 bases and J 7 bases, leaving 14 bases between the germline ends. The CDR3 length is 14 residues. This CDR3 reads CASSLGRRVSGYTF. As DNA, the CDR3 is TGTGCCAGCAGTTTAGGCAGGAGAGTAAGTGGCTACACCTTC.

The genes are TRBV28 and TRBJ1-2; D ambiguous. V lost 4 bases to trimming and J lost 4 bases, with 7 bases between them. The CDR3 length is 12 residues. Germline V gene sequence: CDR1 MDHEN, CDR2 SYDVKM. DNA for the CDR3: TGTGCCAGCAGTTCCCCTGTCTATGGCTACACCTTC. It specifies CASSSPVYGYTF.

This clonotype was seen a single time. The gene calls are TRBV7-9 and TRBJ2-5; D is uncertain. The CDR3 is made up of 14 amino acids. The germline CDR1 and CDR2 sequences are SEHNR and FQNEAQ (reference sequence). With 4 bases removed from V and 2 bases from J, the gap between germline ends came to 11 bases. The CDR3 protein is CASSSTLFQETQYF. As DNA, the CDR3 is TGTGCCAGCAGCTCGACCCTTTTTCAAGAGACCCAGTACTTC.

The rearrangement uses TRBV28 and TRBJ2-2, with 12 bases aligning to TRBD2. The CDR3 sequence is 17 residues long. Germline-derived CDR1 and CDR2 are MDHEN and SYDVKM. J lost 3 bases, V lost 4 bases, and 6 bases had no gene match. CDR3 nucleotides: TGTGCCAGCAGTTCCTTAGGACTAGCGGGGTACACCGGGGAGCTGTTTTTT. It is translated as CASSSLGLAGYTGELFF.

The V and J genes are TRBV29-1 and TRBJ2-7; TRBD1 aligns across 7 bases. This CDR3 has 14 residues. After removal of 6 bases from V and 3 bases from J, the junction contained 11 bases not matched to a gene. Germline CDR1 and CDR2: SQVTM and ANQGSEA. DNA for the CDR3: TGCAGCGTGGCCGGGACAGCGCTCAACTACGAGCAGTACTTC. Encoded protein: CSVAGTALNYEQYF.

The J gene is TRBJ1-1, the V gene TRBV6-5, with a weak D call TRBD1 (5 bases). Germline CDR1 and CDR2: MNHEY and SVGAGI. V was trimmed by 7 bases and J by 1 base, leaving 13 bases between them. The CDR3 is 14 amino acids. The DNA of the CDR3 is TGTGCCAGCATCCCGGCGAGGGGGAACACTGAAGCTTTCTTT. This translates into CASIPARGNTEAFF.